This entry lists 8 T cell receptor beta chains sequenced from one sample in a study of OX40 agonist ivuxolimab in advanced cancers. The data were produced by immunoSEQ multiplex PCR, yet TCRdb's version contains in-frame clones alone and is incomplete. The sample has about 71,000 clones, about 80% seen once. The source material was CD4+ or CD8+ T cells sorted from blood, sampled in a trial of the OX40 agonist ivuxolimab. These receptor sequences come from an adult with an advanced solid tumor such as melanoma, head and neck, liver or kidney cancer.

This clone was seen only a few times. V gene TRBV5-1 combines with J gene TRBJ1-1; 7 bases match TRBD1. Germline V gives CDR1 SGHRS, CDR2 YFSETQ. This CDR3 has 14 amino acids. V gave up 4 bases and J gave up 1 base; unmatched junction bases: 4. DNA for the CDR3: TGCGCCAGCAGCATGGGACAGAGGAACACTGAAGCTTTCTTT. This encodes CASSMGQRNTEAFF.

This chain uses TRBV5-4 with TRBJ2-7; D ambiguous. This CDR3 region has 13 residues. The V and J ends lost 0 bases and 5 bases respectively, with 9 bases between them. CDR1 and CDR2 from the germline V gene are SGHNT and YYREEE (reference sequence). CDR3 sequence (DNA): TGTGCCAGCAGCTTGGTCGGCCGAGACGAGCAGTACGTC. The encoded protein is CASSLVGRDEQYV.

The chain is built from TRBV7-8 and TRBJ1-4, with D perhaps matching TRBD1 (5 bases). This CDR3 comprises 13 residues. V was trimmed by 2 bases and J by 11 bases, leaving 12 bases between them. Germline CDR1 is SGHVS and CDR2 is FQNEAQ. The CDR3, as DNA: TGTGCCAGCAGCTTAAGGGACCGGGACAAACTGTTTTTT. Its protein product is CASSLRDRDKLFF.

The CDR3 sequence: CASSVDREETQYF. CDR3 DNA: TGTGCCAGCAGTGTGGACAGGGAGGAGACCCAGTACTTC. The V and J genes are TRBV2 and TRBJ2-5; TRBD1 matches at 8 bases. CDR1 and CDR2 from the germline V gene are SNHLY and FYNNEI. The CDR3 spans 13 residues. J gave up 5 bases and V 4 bases, and 3 bases lay outside the gene matches.

This rearrangement joins TRBV11-3 to TRBJ2-2; D is uncertain. V lost 3 bases and J 4 bases, leaving 9 bases between the germline ends. Looked up from germline, CDR1 is SGHNT and CDR2 is YENEEA. This CDR3 has 14 amino acids. CDR3 coding DNA: TGTGCCAGCAGCTTGGGCGCCGGCACCGGGGAGCTGTTTTTT. Residues: CASSLGAGTGELFF.

V and J are TRBV6-1 and TRBJ1-2; D is ambiguous. This CDR3 has 13 amino acids. Trimming left V 6 bases short and J 4 bases short, with 12 bases between. In germline, CDR1 is MNHNS, CDR2 SASEGT. The CDR3 DNA sequence: TGTGCCAGCAGATTGGACGGAACCTATGGCTACACCTTC. Protein: CASRLDGTYGYTF.

This clone has more than one count but fewer than ten. The CDR3 reads CASSVGTSGRRETQYF. CDR3 DNA sequence: TGTGCCAGCAGCGTTGGGACTAGCGGGAGGCGGGAGACCCAGTACTTC. The chain combines TRBV9 with TRBJ2-5; 15 bases match TRBD2. V was clipped by 2 bases and J by 5 bases; unmatched bases: 4. Germline CDR1 SGDLS, CDR2 YYNGEE. The CDR3 spans 16 residues.

The genes are TRBV7-9 and TRBJ1-1; no reliable D call. The V gene's germline CDR1 is SEHNR and CDR2 FQNEAQ (reference sequence). V gave up 4 bases and J gave up 4 bases, with 16 bases separating them. CDR3 length equals 15 residues. The CDR3: CASSWGSWAGTEAFF. The CDR3 DNA reads as TGTGCCAGCAGCTGGGGTTCATGGGCAGGCACTGAAGCTTTCTTT.